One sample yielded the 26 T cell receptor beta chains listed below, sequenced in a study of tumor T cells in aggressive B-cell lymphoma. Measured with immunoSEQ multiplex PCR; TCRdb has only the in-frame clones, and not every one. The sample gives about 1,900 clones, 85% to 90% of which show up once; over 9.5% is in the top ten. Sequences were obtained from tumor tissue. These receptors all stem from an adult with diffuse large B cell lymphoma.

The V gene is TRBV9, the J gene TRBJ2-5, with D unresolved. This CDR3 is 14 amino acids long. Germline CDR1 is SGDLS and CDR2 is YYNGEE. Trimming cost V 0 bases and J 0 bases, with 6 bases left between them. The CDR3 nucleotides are TGTGCCAGCAGCGTAGACTTGTACCAAGAGACCCAGTACTTC. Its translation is CASSVDLYQETQYF. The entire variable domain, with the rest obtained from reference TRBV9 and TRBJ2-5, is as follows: DSGVTQTPKHLITATGQRVTLRCSPRSGDLSVYWYQQSLDQGLQFLIQYYNGEERAKGNILERFSAQQFPDLHSELNLSSLELGDSALYFCASSVDLYQETQYFGPGTRLLVL.

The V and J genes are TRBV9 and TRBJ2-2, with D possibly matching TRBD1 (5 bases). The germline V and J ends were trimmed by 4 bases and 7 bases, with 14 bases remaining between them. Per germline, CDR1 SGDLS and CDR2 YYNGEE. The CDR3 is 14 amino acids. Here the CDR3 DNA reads TGTGCCAGCAGCAAAAGGGGTTCGGGCGGGGAGCTGTTTTTT. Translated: CASSKRGSGGELFF. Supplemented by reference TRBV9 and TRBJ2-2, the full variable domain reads DSGVTQTPKHLITATGQRVTLRCSPRSGDLSVYWYQQSLDQGLQFLIQYYNGEERAKGNILERFSAQQFPDLHSELNLSSLELGDSALYFCASSKRGSGGELFFGEGSRLTVL.

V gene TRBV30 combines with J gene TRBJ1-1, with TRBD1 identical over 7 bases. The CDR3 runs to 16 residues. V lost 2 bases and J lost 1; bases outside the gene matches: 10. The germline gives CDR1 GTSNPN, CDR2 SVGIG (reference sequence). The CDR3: CAWSLLVGQRNTEAFF. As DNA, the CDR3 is TGTGCCTGGAGTCTCCTAGTGGGACAGAGGAACACTGAAGCTTTCTTT. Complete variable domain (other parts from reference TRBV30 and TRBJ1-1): SQTIHQWPATLVQPVGSPLSLECTVEGTSNPNLYWYRQAAGRGLQLLFYSVGIGQISSEVPQNLSASRPQDRQFILSSKKLLLSDSGFYLCAWSLLVGQRNTEAFFGQGTRLTVV.

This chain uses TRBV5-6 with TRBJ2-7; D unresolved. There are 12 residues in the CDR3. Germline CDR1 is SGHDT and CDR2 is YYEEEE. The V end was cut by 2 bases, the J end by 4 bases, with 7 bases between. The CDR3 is CASSFSVYEQYF. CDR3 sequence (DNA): TGTGCCAGCAGCTTCTCAGTGTACGAGCAGTACTTC. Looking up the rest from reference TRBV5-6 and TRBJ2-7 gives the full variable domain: DAGVTQSPTHLIKTRGQQVTLRCSPKSGHDTVSWYQQALGQGPQFIFQYYEEEERQRGNFPDRFSGHQFPNYSSELNVNALLLGDSALYLCASSFSVYEQYFGPGTRLTVT.

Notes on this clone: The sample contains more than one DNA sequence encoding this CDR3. The CDR3 coding sequence is TGCGCCAGCAGCCTGGTTATAGGACTCGAAGCTTTCTTT. Residues: CASSLVIGLEAFF. This chain links TRBV5-1 with TRBJ1-1; no definite D call. V was shortened by 4 bases and J by 8 bases, with 15 bases between the two germline ends. This CDR3 has 13 residues. The germline V gene has CDR1 SGHRS and CDR2 YFSETQ.

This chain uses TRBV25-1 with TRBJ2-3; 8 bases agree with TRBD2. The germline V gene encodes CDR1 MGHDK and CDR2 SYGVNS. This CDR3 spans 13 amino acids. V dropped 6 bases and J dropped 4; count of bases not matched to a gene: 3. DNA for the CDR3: TGTGCCAGCAGCCGGACTAGCCCAGATACGCAGTATTTT. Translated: CASSRTSPDTQYF. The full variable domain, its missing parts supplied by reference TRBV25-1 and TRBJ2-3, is EADIYQTPRYLVIGTGKKITLECSQTMGHDKMYWYQQDPGMELHLIHYSYGVNSTEKGDLSSESTVSRIRTEHFPLTLESARPSHTSQYLCASSRTSPDTQYFGPGTRLTVL.

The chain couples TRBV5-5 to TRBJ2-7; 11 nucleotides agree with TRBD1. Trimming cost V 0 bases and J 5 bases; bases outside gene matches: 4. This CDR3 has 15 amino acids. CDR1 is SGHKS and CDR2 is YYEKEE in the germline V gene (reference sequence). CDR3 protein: CASSLGDRGIDEQYF. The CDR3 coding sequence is TGTGCCAGCAGCTTGGGGGACAGGGGGATCGACGAGCAGTACTTC.

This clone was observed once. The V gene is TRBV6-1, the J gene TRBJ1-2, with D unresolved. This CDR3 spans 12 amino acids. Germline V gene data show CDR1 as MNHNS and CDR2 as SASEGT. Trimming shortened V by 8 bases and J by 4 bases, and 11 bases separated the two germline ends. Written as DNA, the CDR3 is TGTGCCAGCGGAGGAAGGTTCTATGGCTACACCTTC. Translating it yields CASGGRFYGYTF.

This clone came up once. CDR3 residues: CASSALAGVVGELFF. The CDR3 coding sequence is TGTGCCAGTAGTGCGCTAGCGGGAGTTGTCGGGGAGCTGTTTTTT. The genes are TRBV19 and TRBJ2-2; 10 bases match TRBD2. Germline loops: CDR1 LNHDA, CDR2 SQIVND (reference sequence). V was clipped by 5 bases and J by 7 bases; unmatched bases: 7. CDR3 size: 15 residues.

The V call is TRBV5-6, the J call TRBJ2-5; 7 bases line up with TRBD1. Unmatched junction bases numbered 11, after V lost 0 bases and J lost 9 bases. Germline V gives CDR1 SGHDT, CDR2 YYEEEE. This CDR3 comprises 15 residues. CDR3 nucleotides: TGTGCCAGCAGCTTGGTCGGGACAGTCCCCTTGGCCCAGTACTTC. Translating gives CASSLVGTVPLAQYF. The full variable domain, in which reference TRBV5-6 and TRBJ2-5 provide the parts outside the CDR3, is DAGVTQSPTHLIKTRGQQVTLRCSPKSGHDTVSWYQQALGQGPQFIFQYYEEEERQRGNFPDRFSGHQFPNYSSELNVNALLLGDSALYLCASSLVGTVPLAQYFGPGTRLLVL.

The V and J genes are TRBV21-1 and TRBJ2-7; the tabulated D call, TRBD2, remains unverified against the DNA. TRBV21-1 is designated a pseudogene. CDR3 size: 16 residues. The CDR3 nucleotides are TGTGCCAGCAGCAAACGGAGAGCTAGCGGAAACTACGAGCAGTACTTC. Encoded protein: CASSKRRASGNYEQYF.

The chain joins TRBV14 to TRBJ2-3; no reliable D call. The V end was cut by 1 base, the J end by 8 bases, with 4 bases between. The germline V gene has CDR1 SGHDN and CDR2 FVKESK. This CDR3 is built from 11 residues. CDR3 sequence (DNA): TGTGCCAGCAGCCAAGGAGGTACGCAGTATTTT. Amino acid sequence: CASSQGGTQYF. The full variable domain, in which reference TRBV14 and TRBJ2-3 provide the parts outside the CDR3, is EAGVTQFPSHSVIEKGQTVTLRCDPISGHDNLYWYRRVMGKEIKFLLHFVKESKQDESGMPNNRFLAERTGGTYSTLKVQPAELEDSGVYFCASSQGGTQYFGPGTRLTVL.

The CDR3 loop reads CASRTAGGPYNEQFF. CDR3 DNA sequence: TGTGCCAGCCGCACTGCGGGAGGACCTTACAATGAGCAGTTCTTC. The chain combines TRBV7-2 with TRBJ2-1, with 8 bases that match TRBD2. V lost 8 bases, J lost 4 bases, and 10 bases stayed unmatched. Germline CDR1 reads SGHTA; CDR2 reads FQGNSA. The CDR3 contains 15 residues. The variable domain in full, with the rest retrieved from reference TRBV7-2 and TRBJ2-1, is GAGVSQSPSNKVTEKGKDVELRCDPISGHTALYWYRQSLGQGLEFLIYFQGNSAPDKSGLPSDRFSAERTGGSVSTLTIQRTQQEDSAVYLCASRTAGGPYNEQFFGPGTRLTVL.

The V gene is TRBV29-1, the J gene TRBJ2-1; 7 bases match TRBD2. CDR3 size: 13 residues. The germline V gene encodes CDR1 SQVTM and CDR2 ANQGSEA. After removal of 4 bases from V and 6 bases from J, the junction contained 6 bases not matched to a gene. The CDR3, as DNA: TGCAGCGTTGTGCAGGGCGGGGGCAATGAGCAGTTCTTC. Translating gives CSVVQGGGNEQFF.

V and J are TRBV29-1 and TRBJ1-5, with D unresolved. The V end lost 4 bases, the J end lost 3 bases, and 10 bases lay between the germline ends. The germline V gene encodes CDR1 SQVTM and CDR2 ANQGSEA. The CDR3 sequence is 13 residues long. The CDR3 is CSVADGPNQPQHF. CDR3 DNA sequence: TGCAGCGTTGCAGATGGGCCCAATCAGCCCCAGCATTTT.

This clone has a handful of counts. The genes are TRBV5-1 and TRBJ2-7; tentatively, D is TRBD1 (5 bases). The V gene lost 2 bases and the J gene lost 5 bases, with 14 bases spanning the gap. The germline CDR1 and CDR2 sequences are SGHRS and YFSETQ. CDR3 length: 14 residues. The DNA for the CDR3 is TGCGCCAGCAGCTTAGGGCAGGGAATTGACGAGCAGTACTTC. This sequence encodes CASSLGQGIDEQYF.

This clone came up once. The CDR3 DNA reads TGCGCCAGCAGCTTGGTACAGGGGGCCCACGGAAACTATGGCTACACCTTC. Translating it yields CASSLVQGAHGNYGYTF. The chain is built from TRBV5-1 and TRBJ1-2; the match to TRBD1 covers 9 bases. In germline, CDR1 is SGHRS, CDR2 YFSETQ. CDR3 size: 17 residues. J gave up 2 bases and V 0 bases, and 8 bases lay outside the gene matches.

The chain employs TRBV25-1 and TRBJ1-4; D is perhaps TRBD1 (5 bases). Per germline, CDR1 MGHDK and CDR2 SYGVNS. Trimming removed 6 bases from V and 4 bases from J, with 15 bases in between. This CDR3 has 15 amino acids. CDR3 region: CASSDVTVNNEKLFF. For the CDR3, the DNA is TGTGCCAGCAGCGACGTGACAGTGAATAATGAAAAACTGTTTTTT.

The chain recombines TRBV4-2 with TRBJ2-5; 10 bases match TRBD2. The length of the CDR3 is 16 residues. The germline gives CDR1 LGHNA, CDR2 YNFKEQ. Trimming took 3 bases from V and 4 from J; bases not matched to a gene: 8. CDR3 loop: CASSQHLAGAGETQYF. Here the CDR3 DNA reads TGTGCCAGCAGCCAGCATCTAGCGGGAGCGGGAGAGACCCAGTACTTC.

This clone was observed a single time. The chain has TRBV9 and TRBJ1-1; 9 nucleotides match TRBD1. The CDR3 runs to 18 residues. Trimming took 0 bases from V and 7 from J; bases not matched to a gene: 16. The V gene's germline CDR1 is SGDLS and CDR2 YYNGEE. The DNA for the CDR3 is TGTGCCAGCAGCGTAGGGACAGGGGAATATAGAACCGATTTTGAAGCTTTCTTT. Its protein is CASSVGTGEYRTDFEAFF.

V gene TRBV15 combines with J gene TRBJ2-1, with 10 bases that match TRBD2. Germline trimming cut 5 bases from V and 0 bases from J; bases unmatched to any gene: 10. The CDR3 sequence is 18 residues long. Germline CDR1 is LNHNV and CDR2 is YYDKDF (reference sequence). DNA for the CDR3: TGTGCCACCAGCGTAGCGGGAGGACCTTTTTACTCCTACAATGAGCAGTTCTTC. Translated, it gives CATSVAGGPFYSYNEQFF.

The CDR3 nucleotides read TGTGCCAGCAGCGTACTGGGGCGCACTGAAGCTTTCTTT. Its translation is CASSVLGRTEAFF. The chain uses TRBV9 and TRBJ1-1; D perhaps matches TRBD1 (5 bases). Germline V CDR1 and CDR2: SGDLS, YYNGEE. Trimming took 1 base from V and 4 from J, leaving 8 bases between them. There are 13 residues in the CDR3.

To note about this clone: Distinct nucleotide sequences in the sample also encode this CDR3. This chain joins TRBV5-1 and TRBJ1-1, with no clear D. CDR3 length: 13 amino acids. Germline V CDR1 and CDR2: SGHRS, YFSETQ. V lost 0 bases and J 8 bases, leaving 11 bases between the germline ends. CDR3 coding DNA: TGCGCCAGCAGCTTGGTTATAGGACTCGAAGCTTTCTTT. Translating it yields CASSLVIGLEAFF.

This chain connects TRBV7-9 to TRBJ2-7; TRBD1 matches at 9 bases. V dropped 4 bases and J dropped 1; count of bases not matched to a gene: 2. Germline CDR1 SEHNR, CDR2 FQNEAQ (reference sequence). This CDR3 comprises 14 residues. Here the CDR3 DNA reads TGTGCCAGCAGCTCCGGGACAGGGTCCTACGAGCAGTACTTC. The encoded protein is CASSSGTGSYEQYF. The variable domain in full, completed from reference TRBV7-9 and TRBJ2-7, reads DTGVSQNPRHKITKRGQNVTFRCDPISEHNRLYWYRQTLGQGPEFLTYFQNEAQLEKSRLLSDRFSAERPKGSFSTLEIQRTEQGDSAMYLCASSSGTGSYEQYFGPGTRLTVT.

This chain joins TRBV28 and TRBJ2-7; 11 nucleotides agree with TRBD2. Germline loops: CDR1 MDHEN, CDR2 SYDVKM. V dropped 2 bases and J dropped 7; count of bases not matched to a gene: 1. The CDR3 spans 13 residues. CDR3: CASSLGTSGEQYF. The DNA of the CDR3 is TGTGCCAGCAGTTTAGGGACTAGCGGTGAGCAGTACTTC. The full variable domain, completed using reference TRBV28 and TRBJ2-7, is DVKVTQSSRYLVKRTGEKVFLECVQDMDHENMFWYRQDPGLGLRLIYFSYDVKMKEKGDIPEGYSVSREKKERFSLILESASTNQTSMYLCASSLGTSGEQYFGPGTRLTVT.

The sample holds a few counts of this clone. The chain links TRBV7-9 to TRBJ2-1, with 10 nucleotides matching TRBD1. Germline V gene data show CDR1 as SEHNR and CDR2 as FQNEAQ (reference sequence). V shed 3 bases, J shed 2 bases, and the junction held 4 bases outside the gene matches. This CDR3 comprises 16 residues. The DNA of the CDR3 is TGTGCCAGCAGCTTTCGTGGGACAGGGGCCTACAATGAGCAGTTCTTC. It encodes CASSFRGTGAYNEQFF.